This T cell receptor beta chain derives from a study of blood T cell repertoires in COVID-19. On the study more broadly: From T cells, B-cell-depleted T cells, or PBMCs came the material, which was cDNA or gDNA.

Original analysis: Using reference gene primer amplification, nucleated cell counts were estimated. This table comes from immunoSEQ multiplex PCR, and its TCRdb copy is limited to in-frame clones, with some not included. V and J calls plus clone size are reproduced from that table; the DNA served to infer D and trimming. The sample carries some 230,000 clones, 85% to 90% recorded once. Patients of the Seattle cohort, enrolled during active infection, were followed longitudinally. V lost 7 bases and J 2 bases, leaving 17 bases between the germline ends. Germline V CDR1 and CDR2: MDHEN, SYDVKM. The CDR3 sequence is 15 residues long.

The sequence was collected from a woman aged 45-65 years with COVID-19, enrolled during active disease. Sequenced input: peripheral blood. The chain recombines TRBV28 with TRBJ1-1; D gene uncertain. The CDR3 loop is CASTQRGSYNTEAFF. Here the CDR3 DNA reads TGTGCCAGCACGCAACGGGGATCTTACAACACTGAAGCTTTCTTT. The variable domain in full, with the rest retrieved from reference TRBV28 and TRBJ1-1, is DVKVTQSSRYLVKRTGEKVFLECVQDMDHENMFWYRQDPGLGLRLIYFSYDVKMKEKGDIPEGYSVSREKKERFSLILESASTNQTSMYLCASTQRGSYNTEAFFGQGTRLTVV.